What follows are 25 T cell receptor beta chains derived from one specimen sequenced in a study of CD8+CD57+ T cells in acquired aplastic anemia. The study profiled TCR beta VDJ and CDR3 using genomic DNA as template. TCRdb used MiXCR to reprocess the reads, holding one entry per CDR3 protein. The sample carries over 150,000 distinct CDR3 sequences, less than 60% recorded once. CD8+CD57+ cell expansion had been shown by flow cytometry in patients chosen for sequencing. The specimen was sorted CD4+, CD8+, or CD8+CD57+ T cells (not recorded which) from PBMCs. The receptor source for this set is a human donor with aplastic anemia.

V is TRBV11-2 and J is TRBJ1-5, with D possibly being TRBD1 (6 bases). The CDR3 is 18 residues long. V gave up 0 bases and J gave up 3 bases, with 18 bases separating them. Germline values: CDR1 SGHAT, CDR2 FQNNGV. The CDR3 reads CASSLEWGAGVVNQPQHF. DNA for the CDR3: TGTGCCAGCAGCTTAGAATGGGGGGCAGGGGTGGTCAATCAGCCCCAGCATTTT.

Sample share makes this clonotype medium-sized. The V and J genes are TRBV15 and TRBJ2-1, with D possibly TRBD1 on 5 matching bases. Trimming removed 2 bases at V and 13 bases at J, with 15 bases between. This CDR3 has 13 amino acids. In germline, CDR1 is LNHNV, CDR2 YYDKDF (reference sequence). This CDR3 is CATSRQGASRQFF. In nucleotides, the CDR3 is TGTGCCACCAGCAGACAGGGCGCGAGCCGCCAGTTCTTC.

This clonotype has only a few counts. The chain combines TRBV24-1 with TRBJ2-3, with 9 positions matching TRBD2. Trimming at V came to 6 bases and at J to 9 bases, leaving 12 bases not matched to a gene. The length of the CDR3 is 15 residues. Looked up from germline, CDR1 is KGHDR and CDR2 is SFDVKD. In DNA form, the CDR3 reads TGTGCCACCAGTCCGGGACTAGCTGAGACTGGGACGCAGTATTTT. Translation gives CATSPGLAETGTQYF.

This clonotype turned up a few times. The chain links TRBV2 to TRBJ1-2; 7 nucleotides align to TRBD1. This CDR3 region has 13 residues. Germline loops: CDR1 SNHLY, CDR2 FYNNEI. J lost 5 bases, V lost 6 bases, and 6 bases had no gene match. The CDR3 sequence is CASSGPGGYGYTF. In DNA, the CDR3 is TGTGCCAGCAGCGGCCCAGGGGGTTATGGCTACACCTTC.

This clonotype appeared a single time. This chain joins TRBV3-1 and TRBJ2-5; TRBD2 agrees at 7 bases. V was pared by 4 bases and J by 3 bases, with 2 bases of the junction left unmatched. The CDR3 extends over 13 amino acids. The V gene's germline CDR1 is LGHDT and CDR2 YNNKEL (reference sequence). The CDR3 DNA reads TGTGCCAGCAGCCCCACTAGCGAAGAGACCCAGTACTTC. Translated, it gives CASSPTSEETQYF.

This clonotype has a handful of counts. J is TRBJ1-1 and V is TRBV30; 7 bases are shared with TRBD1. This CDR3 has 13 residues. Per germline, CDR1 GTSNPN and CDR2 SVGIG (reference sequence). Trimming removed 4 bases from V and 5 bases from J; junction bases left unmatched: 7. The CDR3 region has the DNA TGTGCCTGGACCGAAACCAGGGGGACTGAAGCTTTCTTT. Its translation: CAWTETRGTEAFF.

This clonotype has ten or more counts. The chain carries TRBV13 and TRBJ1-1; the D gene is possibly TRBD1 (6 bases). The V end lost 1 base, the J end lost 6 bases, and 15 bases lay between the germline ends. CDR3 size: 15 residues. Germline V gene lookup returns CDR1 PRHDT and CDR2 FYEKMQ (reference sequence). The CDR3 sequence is CASSLAGHGTSEAFF. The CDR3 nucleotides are TGTGCCAGCAGCTTAGCGGGACACGGAACCTCTGAAGCTTTCTTT.

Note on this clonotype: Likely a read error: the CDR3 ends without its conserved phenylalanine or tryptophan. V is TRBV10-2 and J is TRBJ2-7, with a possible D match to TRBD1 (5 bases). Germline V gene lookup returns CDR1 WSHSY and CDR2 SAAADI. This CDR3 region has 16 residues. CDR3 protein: CASSVKSTAGPYEQYL. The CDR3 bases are TGTGCCAGCAGCGTCAAGTCCACTGCAGGGCCCTACGAGCAGTACCTC.

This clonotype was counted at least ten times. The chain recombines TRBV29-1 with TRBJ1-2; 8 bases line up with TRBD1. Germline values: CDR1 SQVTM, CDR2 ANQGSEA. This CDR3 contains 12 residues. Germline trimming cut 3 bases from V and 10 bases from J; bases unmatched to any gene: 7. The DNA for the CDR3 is TGCAGCGTTGAGGGCAGGGGGCGCCTCTACACCTTC. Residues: CSVEGRGRLYTF.

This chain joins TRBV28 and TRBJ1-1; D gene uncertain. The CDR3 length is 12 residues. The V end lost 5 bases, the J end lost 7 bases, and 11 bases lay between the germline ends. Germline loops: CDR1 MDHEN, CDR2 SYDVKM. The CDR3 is CASSPGPSEAFF. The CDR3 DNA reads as TGTGCCAGCAGTCCGGGTCCCAGTGAAGCTTTCTTT.

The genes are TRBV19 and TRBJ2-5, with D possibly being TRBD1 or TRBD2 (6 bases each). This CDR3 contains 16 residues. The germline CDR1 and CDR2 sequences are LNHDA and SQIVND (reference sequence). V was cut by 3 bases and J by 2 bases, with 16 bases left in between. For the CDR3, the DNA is TGTGCCAGTAGTATGGGTACCGGGGGCCGACAAGAGACCCAGTACTTC. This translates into CASSMGTGGRQETQYF.

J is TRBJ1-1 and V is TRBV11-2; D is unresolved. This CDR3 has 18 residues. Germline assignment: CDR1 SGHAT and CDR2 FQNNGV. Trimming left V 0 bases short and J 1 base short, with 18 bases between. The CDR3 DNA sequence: TGTGCCAGCAGCTTAGATAGGACTTTTTTTGGGCGGAACACTGAAGCTTTCTTT. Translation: CASSLDRTFFGRNTEAFF. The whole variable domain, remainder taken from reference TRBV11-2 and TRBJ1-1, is EAGVAQSPRYKIIEKRQSVAFWCNPISGHATLYWYQQILGQGPKLLIQFQNNGVVDDSQLPKDRFSAERLKGVDSTLKIQPAKLEDSAVYLCASSLDRTFFGRNTEAFFGQGTRLTVV.

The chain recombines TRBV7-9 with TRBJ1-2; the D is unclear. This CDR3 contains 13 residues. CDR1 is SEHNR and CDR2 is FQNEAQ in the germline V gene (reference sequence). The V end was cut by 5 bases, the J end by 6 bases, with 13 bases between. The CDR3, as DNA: TGTGCCAGCAGCCTTCGTTCGGAAGATGGCTACACCTTC. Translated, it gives CASSLRSEDGYTF. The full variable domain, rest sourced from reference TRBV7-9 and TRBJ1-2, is DTGVSQNPRHKITKRGQNVTFRCDPISEHNRLYWYRQTLGQGPEFLTYFQNEAQLEKSRLLSDRFSAERPKGSFSTLEIQRTEQGDSAMYLCASSLRSEDGYTFGSGTRLTVV.

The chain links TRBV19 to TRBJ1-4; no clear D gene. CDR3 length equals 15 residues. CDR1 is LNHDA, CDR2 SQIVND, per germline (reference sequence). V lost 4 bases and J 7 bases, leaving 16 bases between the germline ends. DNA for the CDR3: TGTGCCAGTAGTAAAGGGAAGCGGGCAAGTGAAAAACTGTTTTTT. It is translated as CASSKGKRASEKLFF.

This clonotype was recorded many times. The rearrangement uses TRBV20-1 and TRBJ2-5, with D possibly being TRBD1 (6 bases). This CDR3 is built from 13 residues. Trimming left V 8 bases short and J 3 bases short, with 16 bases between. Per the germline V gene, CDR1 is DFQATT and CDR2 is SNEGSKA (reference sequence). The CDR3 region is CSSTGSNKETQYF. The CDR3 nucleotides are TGCAGTTCCACAGGGTCTAATAAAGAGACCCAGTACTTC.

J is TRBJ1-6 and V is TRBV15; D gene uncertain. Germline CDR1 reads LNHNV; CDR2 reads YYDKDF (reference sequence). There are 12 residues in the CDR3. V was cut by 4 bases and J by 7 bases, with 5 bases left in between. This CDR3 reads CATSTGNSPLHF. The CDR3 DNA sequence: TGTGCCACCAGCACCGGGAATTCACCCCTCCACTTT.

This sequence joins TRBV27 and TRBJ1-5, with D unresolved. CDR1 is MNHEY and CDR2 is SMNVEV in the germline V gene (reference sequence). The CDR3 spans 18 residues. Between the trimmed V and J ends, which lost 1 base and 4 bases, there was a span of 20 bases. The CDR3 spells CASSLLGMPGRRNQPQHF. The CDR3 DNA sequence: TGTGCCAGCAGTTTATTGGGAATGCCCGGGCGGAGGAATCAGCCCCAGCATTTT.

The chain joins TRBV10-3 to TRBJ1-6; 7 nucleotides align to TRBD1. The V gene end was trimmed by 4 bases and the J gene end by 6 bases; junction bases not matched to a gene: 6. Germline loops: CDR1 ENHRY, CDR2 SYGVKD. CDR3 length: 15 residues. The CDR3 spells CAISADRVLNSPLHF. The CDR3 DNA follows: TGTGCCATCAGTGCTGACAGGGTACTTAATTCACCCCTCCACTTT.

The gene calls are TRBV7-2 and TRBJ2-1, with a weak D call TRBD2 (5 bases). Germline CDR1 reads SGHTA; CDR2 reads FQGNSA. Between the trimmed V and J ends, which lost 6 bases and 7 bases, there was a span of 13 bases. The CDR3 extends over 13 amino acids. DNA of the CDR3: TGTGCCAGCAGTGAAGCGAGGGTGAATGAGCAGTTCTTC. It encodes CASSEARVNEQFF.

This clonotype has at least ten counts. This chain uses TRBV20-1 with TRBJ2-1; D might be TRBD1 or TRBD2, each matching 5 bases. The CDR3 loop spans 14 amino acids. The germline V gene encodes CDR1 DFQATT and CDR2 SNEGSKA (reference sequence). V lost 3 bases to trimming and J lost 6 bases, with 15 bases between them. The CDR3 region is CSARDLSGGNEQFF. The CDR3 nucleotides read TGCAGTGCTAGGGATTTAAGTGGGGGCAATGAGCAGTTCTTC.

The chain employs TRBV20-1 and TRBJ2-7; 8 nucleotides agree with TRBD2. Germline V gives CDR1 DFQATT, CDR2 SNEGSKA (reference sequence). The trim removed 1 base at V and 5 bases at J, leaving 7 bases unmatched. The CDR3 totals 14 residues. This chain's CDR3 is CSARGSGTRDEQYF. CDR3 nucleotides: TGCAGTGCTAGAGGATCCGGGACTAGAGACGAGCAGTACTTC.

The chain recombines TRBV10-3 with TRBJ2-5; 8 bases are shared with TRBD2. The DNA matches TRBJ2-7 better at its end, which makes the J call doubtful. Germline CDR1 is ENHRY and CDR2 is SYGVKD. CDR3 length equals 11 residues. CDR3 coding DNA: TGTGGGAGCGGGAGTTCAAGCGAGCAGTACTTC. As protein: CGSGSSSEQYF.

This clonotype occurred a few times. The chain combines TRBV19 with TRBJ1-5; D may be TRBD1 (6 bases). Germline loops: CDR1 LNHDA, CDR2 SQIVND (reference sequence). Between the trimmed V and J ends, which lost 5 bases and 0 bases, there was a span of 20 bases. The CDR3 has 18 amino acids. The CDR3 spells CASSPPSGGANSNQPQHF. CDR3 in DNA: TGTGCCAGTAGTCCCCCCTCCGGGGGGGCTAATAGCAATCAGCCCCAGCATTTT. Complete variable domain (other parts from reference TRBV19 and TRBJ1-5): DGGITQSPKYLFRKEGQNVTLSCEQNLNHDAMYWYRQDPGQGLRLIYYSQIVNDFQKGDIAEGYSVSREKKESFPLTVTSAQKNPTAFYLCASSPPSGGANSNQPQHFGDGTRLSIL.

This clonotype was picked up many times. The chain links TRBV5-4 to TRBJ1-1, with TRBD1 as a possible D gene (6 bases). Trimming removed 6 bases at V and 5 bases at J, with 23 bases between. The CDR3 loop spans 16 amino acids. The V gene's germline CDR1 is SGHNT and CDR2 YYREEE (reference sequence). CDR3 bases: TGTGCCAGCACTTCCGCGGGGGGCCGCGGGTTTACTGAAGCTTTCTTT. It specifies CASTSAGGRGFTEAFF.

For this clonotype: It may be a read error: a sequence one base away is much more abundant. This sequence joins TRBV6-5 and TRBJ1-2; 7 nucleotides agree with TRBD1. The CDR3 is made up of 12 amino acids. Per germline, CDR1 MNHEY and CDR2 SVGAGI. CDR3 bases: TGTTCCAGCAGTTACTCACAGGGGGGCTACACCTTC. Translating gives CSSSYSQGGYTF.